The 21 T cell receptor beta chains below all came from one sample that was sequenced in a study of T cells in Graves' hyperthyroidism and ophthalmopathy. The TCR beta CDR3 regions underwent amplification using RNA transcripts as the source. The primer set for the first-round RT-PCR of the TCR CDR3 was HTBI. From the multiplex PCR reads, TCRdb called clonotypes with MiXCR, one entry per CDR3 protein. In the table there are some 370,000 distinct CDR3 sequences, around 15% of which are singletons. The sample was blood. These receptors originate from a man between 50 and 59 years old with Graves' ophthalmopathy.

This clonotype was counted at least ten times. The CDR3 coding sequence is TGTGCCTGGAGTGTCAGTATCCTGACTTTCTTT. It yields the protein CAWSVSILTFF. The gene calls are TRBV30 and TRBJ1-1; D remains ambiguous. CDR3 length: 11 amino acids. CDR1 is GTSNPN, CDR2 SVGIG, per germline (reference sequence). V was shortened by 0 bases and J by 12 bases, with 11 bases between the two germline ends.

This chain uses TRBV5-4 with TRBJ1-2; D is ambiguous. The CDR3 length is 11 residues. The germline V gene has CDR1 SGHNT and CDR2 YYREEE (reference sequence). V was cut by 4 bases and J by 6 bases, with 7 bases left in between. Here the CDR3 reads CASSADDGYTF. The CDR3 DNA sequence: TGTGCCAGCAGCGCAGACGATGGCTACACCTTC.

Ten or more counts support this clonotype. This chain uses TRBV28 with TRBJ1-5; TRBD1 matches 9 bases. The germline V gene encodes CDR1 MDHEN and CDR2 SYDVKM. The CDR3 is made up of 16 amino acids. V shed 6 bases and J 0 bases; nucleotides not matched to a gene: 6. This CDR3 is CASSPGQGNSNQPQHF. The DNA for the CDR3 is TGTGCCAGCAGCCCCGGACAGGGGAATAGCAATCAGCCCCAGCATTTT.

Ten or more counts support this clonotype. The CDR3 sequence: CASSPDRASETQYF. The CDR3 DNA reads TGTGCCAGCAGCCCCGACAGGGCCTCAGAGACCCAGTACTTC. This chain uses TRBV7-8 with TRBJ2-5; 7 bases match TRBD1. Germline V gene sequence: CDR1 SGHVS, CDR2 FQNEAQ. The trim removed 5 bases at V and 4 bases at J, leaving 7 bases unmatched. The CDR3 spans 14 residues.

The chain links TRBV6-1 to TRBJ2-7; the D gene is possibly TRBD1 (5 bases). This CDR3 is 14 amino acids long. V was trimmed by 6 bases and J by 1 base, leaving 13 bases between them. Looked up from germline, CDR1 is MNHNS and CDR2 is SASEGT. CDR3 coding DNA: TGTGCCAGCAGCCCCGAGACAGTGTCCTACGAGCAGTACTTC. Residues: CASSPETVSYEQYF.

This clonotype showed up many times. This chain links TRBV6-2 or TRBV6-3 with TRBJ2-1, with 7 bases aligning to TRBD2. J gave up 8 bases and V 7 bases, and 17 bases lay outside the gene matches. CDR1 MNHEY and CDR2 SVGEGT come from the germline V gene. CDR3 size: 16 residues. CDR3 nucleotide sequence: TGTGCCAGCACGAAGCGGGAAGTCCCGATAGGCGATGAGCAGTTCTTC. Its translation: CASTKREVPIGDEQFF.

This clonotype has a count of ten or more. The rearrangement links TRBV20-1 to TRBJ2-7, with TRBD1 matching 8 bases. The CDR3 has 17 amino acids. Germline V gene sequence: CDR1 DFQATT, CDR2 SNEGSKA (reference sequence). Germline trimming cut 0 bases from V and 2 bases from J; bases unmatched to any gene: 12. The CDR3 nucleotides are TGCAGTGCTAGAGACATTGAAGGGACAGGCCAGACCTACGAGCAGTACTTC. Translation: CSARDIEGTGQTYEQYF.

This clonotype has ten or more counts. The rearrangement uses TRBV4-2 and TRBJ1-2; D is ambiguous. Germline lookup yields CDR1 LGHNA and CDR2 YNFKEQ. The CDR3 contains 16 residues. V dropped 0 bases and J dropped 2 bases, with 13 bases sitting between them. Here the CDR3 reads CASSQDMQEKNYGYTF. CDR3 DNA: TGTGCCAGCAGCCAAGATATGCAGGAAAAGAACTATGGCTACACCTTC.

There are a few counts of this clonotype. The chain has TRBV24-1 and TRBJ1-2, with no clear D. CDR3 length: 13 amino acids. V lost 1 base to trimming and J lost 2 bases, with 4 bases between them. The germline gives CDR1 KGHDR, CDR2 SFDVKD. The chain's CDR3 is CATSDFPNYGYTF. The CDR3 DNA reads as TGTGCCACCAGTGATTTCCCGAACTATGGCTACACCTTC.

This clonotype was detected once. A much larger clone sits a single nucleotide away, making a read error possible. V is TRBV10-3 and J is TRBJ2-6, with TRBD2 identical over 8 bases. The CDR3 contains 15 residues. Per the germline V gene, CDR1 is ENHRY and CDR2 is SYGVKD. CDR3 sequence: CAISGTRAGANALTF. The CDR3 DNA reads as TGTGCCATCTCGGGGACTAGGGCTGGGGCCAACGCCCTGACTTTC.

This clonotype has at least ten counts. The chain employs TRBV12-3 or TRBV12-4 and TRBJ2-5; a possible D gene is TRBD1 (5 bases). V was pared by 7 bases and J by 3 bases, with 12 bases between. The CDR3 spans 13 residues. The CDR3 DNA is TGTGCCAGCAATTGGGGCACCAAAGAGACCCAGTACTTC. Its protein product is CASNWGTKETQYF.

This clonotype came up a few times. The rearrangement uses TRBV12-3 or TRBV12-4 and TRBJ2-2; no definite D call. The CDR3 extends over 14 amino acids. The V end lost 7 bases, the J end lost 1 base, and 10 bases lay between the germline ends. The CDR3 here is CASTRDRNTGELFF. The CDR3 coding sequence is TGTGCCAGCACCAGAGACCGGAACACCGGGGAGCTGTTTTTT.

There are a few counts of this clonotype. The chain uses TRBV5-1 and TRBJ2-1; TRBD2 matches 8 bases. Trimming removed 0 bases from V and 5 bases from J; junction bases left unmatched: 7. From germline, CDR1 is SGHRS and CDR2 YFSETQ. The CDR3 is 16 amino acids. The CDR3 reads CASSLEPTSGNNEQFF. In DNA, the CDR3 is TGCGCCAGCAGCTTGGAACCCACTAGCGGAAACAATGAGCAGTTCTTC.

This clonotype came up many times. V usage is TRBV15 and J usage is TRBJ2-5; 11 bases map to TRBD2. Germline V gene lookup returns CDR1 LNHNV and CDR2 YYDKDF (reference sequence). Trimming took 1 base from V and 4 from J; bases not matched to a gene: 8. The CDR3 loop spans 17 amino acids. CDR3 coding DNA: TGTGCCACCAGCAGAGGGGACGTCGGACTAGCGGGAGAGACCCAGTACTTC. The encoded protein is CATSRGDVGLAGETQYF.

This clonotype has more than one count but fewer than ten. V usage is TRBV5-1 and J usage is TRBJ2-5, with D unresolved. Trimming shortened V by 0 bases and J by 2 bases, and 2 bases separated the two germline ends. Germline loops: CDR1 SGHRS, CDR2 YFSETQ. This CDR3 has 12 amino acids. CDR3 coding DNA: TGCGCCAGCAGCTTGGAACAAGAGACCCAGTACTTC. This encodes CASSLEQETQYF.

This clonotype has more than one count but fewer than ten. The junction shows a germline mismatch at one end, possibly a read error. The V and J genes are TRBV5-1 and TRBJ2-1; 8 bases fit TRBD1. Germline V CDR1 and CDR2: SGHRS, YFSETQ. The CDR3 loop spans 16 amino acids. The DNA of the CDR3 is TGCGCCAGCAGCTTACCGGACAGGGCCTCCTACGATGAGCAGTTCTTC. Its translation: CASSLPDRASYDEQFF.

In this sample, this clonotype turned up a few times. The J gene is TRBJ1-1, the V gene TRBV5-1; D unresolved. The CDR3 contains 12 residues. Germline loops: CDR1 SGHRS, CDR2 YFSETQ. Trimming stripped 0 bases from V and 10 bases from J, with 10 bases between. CDR3 protein: CASSLEANVAFF. Here the CDR3 DNA reads TGCGCCAGCAGCTTGGAAGCAAACGTAGCTTTCTTT.

As concerns this clonotype: A much bigger clone sits one base away, suggesting this may be a read error. The gene calls are TRBV12-3 or TRBV12-4 and TRBJ2-1; the match to TRBD2 covers 9 bases. CDR3 length: 15 amino acids. V shed 8 bases, J shed 12 bases, and the junction held 17 bases outside the gene matches. The CDR3 nucleotides read TGTGCCAGCTTTCCCAGGGCGGGAGGGGTCGGTGGGCAGTTCTTC. Its translation is CASFPRAGGVGGQFF.

The chain links TRBV28 to TRBJ1-2, with 9 bases aligning to TRBD1. The CDR3 has 16 residues. Germline V gene lookup returns CDR1 MDHEN and CDR2 SYDVKM. V lost 8 bases to trimming and J lost 8 bases; unmatched junction nucleotides: 18. The CDR3 reads CASFTGTGLQGSGYTF. The CDR3 region has the DNA TGTGCCAGCTTCACCGGGACAGGGCTCCAAGGAAGCGGCTACACCTTC.

The DNA for the CDR3 is TGTGCCACCAGCTTCGGACAGGGCCGTCAGCCCCAGCATTTT. Amino acid sequence: CATSFGQGRQPQHF. J is TRBJ1-5 and V is TRBV15; TRBD1 agrees at 8 bases. V shed 5 bases and J 6 bases; nucleotides not matched to a gene: 6. Germline V gene sequence: CDR1 LNHNV, CDR2 YYDKDF (reference sequence). The CDR3 extends over 14 amino acids.

This clonotype was observed many times. V is TRBV2 and J is TRBJ2-1; D possibly corresponds to TRBD1 (5 bases). The CDR3 spans 11 residues. V shed 6 bases and J shed 7 bases, with 7 bases lying between them. Germline V gives CDR1 SNHLY, CDR2 FYNNEI. In DNA, the CDR3 is TGTGCCAGCAGAAGACAGAATGAGCAGTTCTTC. It yields the protein CASRRQNEQFF.